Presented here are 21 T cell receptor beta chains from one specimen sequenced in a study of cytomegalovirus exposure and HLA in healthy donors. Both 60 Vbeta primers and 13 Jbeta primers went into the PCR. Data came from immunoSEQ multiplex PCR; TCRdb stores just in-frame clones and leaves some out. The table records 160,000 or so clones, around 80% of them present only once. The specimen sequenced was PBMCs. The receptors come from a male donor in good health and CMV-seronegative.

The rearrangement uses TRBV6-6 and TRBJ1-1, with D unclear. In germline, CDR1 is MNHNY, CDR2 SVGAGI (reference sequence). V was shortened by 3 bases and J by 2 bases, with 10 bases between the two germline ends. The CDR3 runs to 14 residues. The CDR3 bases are TGTGCCAGCAGTTATCGCGCGGAAAACACTGAAGCTTTCTTT. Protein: CASSYRAENTEAFF.

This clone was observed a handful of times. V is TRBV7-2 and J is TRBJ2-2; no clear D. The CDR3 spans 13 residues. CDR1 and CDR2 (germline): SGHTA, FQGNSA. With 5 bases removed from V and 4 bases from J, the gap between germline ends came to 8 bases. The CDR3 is CASSPERTGELFF. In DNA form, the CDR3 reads TGTGCCAGCAGCCCCGAGCGCACCGGGGAGCTGTTTTTT.

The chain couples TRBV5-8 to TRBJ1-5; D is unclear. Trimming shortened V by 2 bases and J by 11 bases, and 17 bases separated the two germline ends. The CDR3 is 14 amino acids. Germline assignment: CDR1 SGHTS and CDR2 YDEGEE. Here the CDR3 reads CASSFRNSPRTQHF. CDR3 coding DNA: TGTGCCAGCAGCTTTAGAAACAGTCCTCGGACCCAGCATTTT.

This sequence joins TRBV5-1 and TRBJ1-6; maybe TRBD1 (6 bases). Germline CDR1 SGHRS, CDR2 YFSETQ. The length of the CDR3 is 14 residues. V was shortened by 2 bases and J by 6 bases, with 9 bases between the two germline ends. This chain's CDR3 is CASSFGDTNSPLHF. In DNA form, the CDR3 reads TGCGCCAGCAGCTTTGGGGACACTAATTCACCCCTCCACTTT.

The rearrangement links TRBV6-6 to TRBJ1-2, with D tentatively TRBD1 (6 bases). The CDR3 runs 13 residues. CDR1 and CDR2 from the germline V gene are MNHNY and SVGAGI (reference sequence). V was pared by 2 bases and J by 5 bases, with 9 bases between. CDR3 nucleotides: TGTGCCAGCAGTTACGGGGGCAGGTATGGCTACACCTTC. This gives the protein CASSYGGRYGYTF.

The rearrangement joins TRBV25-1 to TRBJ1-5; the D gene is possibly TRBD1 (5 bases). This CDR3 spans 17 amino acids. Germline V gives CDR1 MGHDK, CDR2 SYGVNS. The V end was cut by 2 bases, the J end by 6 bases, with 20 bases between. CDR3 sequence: CASSENHEQGPSQPQHF. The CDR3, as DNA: TGTGCCAGCAGTGAAAATCATGAGCAGGGCCCCAGTCAGCCCCAGCATTTT.

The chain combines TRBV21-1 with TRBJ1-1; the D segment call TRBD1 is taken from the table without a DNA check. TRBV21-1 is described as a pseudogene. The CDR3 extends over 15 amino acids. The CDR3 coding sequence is TGTGCCAGCAGCAAAGGGGGACAGGGGAACACTGAAGCTTTCTTT. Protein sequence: CASSKGGQGNTEAFF.

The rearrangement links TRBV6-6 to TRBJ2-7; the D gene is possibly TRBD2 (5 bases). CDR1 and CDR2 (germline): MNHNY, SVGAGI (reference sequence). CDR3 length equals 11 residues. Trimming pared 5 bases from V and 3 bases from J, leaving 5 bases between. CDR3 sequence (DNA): TGTGCCAGCAGTGCGGGCTACGAGCAGTACTTC. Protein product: CASSAGYEQYF.

CDR3 nucleotides: TGTGCCAGCAGTTACCTGCCTCACTCTAGCGAGCAGTACTTC. Translation: CASSYLPHSSEQYF. V usage is TRBV6-6 and J usage is TRBJ2-5; D is uncertain. TRBJ2-7 matches the DNA end more closely, so the J call is doubtful. This CDR3 is built from 14 residues. Per germline, CDR1 MNHNY and CDR2 SVGAGI (reference sequence).

DNA of the CDR3: TGTGCCAGCAGTGAAGATTCTAGCCTGACCTACGAGCAGTACTTC. Translation: CASSEDSSLTYEQYF. The rearrangement links TRBV2 to TRBJ2-7, with D possibly TRBD2 on 5 matching bases. The V end was cut by 1 base, the J end by 2 bases, with 12 bases between. The CDR3 is 15 amino acids. CDR1 and CDR2 (germline): SNHLY, FYNNEI.

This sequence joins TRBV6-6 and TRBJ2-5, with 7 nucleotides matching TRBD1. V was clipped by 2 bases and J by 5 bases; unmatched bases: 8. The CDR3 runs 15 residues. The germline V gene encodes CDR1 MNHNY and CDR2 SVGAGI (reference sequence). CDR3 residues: CASSYPTGDKETQYF. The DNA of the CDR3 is TGTGCCAGCAGTTACCCTACAGGGGATAAGGAGACCCAGTACTTC.

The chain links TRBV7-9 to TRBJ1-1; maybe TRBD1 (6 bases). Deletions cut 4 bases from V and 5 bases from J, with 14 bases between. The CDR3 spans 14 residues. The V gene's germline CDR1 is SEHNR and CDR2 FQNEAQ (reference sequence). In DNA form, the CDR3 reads TGTGCCAGCAGCTGGGGAGGGGGTTCGACTGAAGCTTTCTTT. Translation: CASSWGGGSTEAFF.

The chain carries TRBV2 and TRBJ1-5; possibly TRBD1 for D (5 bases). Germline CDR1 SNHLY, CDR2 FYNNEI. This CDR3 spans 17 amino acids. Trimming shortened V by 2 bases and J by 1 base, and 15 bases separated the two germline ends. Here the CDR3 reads CASSEKGGGGSNQPQHF. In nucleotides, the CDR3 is TGTGCCAGCAGTGAAAAAGGAGGCGGGGGGAGCAATCAGCCCCAGCATTTT.

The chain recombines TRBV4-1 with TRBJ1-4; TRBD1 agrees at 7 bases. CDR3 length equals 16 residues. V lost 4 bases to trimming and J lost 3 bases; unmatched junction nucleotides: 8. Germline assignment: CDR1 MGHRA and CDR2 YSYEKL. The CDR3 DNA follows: TGCGCCAGCAGCCTCAGGGGGGAGTCGGCTAATGAAAAACTGTTTTTT. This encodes CASSLRGESANEKLFF.

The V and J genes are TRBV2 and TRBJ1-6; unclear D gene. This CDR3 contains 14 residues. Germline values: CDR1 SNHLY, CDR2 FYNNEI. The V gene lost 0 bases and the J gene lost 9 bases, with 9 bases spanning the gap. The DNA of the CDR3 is TGTGCCAGCAGTGAAGCGCTTAGTACTTCACCCCTCCACTTT. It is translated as CASSEALSTSPLHF.

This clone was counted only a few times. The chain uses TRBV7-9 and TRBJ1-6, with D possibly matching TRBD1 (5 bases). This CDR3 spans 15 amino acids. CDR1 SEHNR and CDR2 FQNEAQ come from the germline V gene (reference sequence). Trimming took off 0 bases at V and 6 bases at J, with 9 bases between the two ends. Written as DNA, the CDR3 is TGTGCCAGCAGCTTAGCCGGGGGTGGTAATTCACCCCTCCACTTT. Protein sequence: CASSLAGGGNSPLHF.

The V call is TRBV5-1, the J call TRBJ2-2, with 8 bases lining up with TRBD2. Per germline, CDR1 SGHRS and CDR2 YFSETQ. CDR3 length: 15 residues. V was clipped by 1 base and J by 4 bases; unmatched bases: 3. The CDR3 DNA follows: TGCGCCAGCAGCTTGCGAGCGGGAGTCACCGGGGAGCTGTTTTTT. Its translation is CASSLRAGVTGELFF.

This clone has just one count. The CDR3 reads CASSEVNPVQGYTF. CDR3 DNA: TGTGCCAGCAGTGAAGTCAACCCCGTCCAGGGCTACACCTTC. This chain links TRBV6-1 with TRBJ1-2, with D uncertain. Germline V gives CDR1 MNHNS, CDR2 SASEGT. The CDR3 consists of 14 residues. Deletions cut 1 base from V and 8 bases from J, with 14 bases between.

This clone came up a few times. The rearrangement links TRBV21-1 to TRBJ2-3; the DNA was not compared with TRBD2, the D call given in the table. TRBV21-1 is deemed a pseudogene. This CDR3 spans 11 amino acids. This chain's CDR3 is CASKGGTRRDF. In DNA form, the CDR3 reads TGTGCCAGCAAAGGAGGGACTCGGAGGGATTTT.

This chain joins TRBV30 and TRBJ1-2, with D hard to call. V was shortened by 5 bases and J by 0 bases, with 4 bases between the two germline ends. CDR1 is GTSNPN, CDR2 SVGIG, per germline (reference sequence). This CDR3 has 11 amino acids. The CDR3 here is CAWDSNYGYTF. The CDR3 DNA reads TGTGCCTGGGACTCTAACTATGGCTACACCTTC. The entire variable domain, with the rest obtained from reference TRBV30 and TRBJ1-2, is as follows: SQTIHQWPATLVQPVGSPLSLECTVEGTSNPNLYWYRQAAGRGLQLLFYSVGIGQISSEVPQNLSASRPQDRQFILSSKKLLLSDSGFYLCAWDSNYGYTFGSGTRLTVV.

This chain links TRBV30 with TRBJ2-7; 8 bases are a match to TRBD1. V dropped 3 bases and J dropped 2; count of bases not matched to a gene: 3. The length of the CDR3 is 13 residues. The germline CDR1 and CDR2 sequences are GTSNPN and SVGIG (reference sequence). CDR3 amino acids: CAWSADRAYEQYF. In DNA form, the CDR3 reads TGTGCCTGGAGCGCGGACAGGGCCTACGAGCAGTACTTC.